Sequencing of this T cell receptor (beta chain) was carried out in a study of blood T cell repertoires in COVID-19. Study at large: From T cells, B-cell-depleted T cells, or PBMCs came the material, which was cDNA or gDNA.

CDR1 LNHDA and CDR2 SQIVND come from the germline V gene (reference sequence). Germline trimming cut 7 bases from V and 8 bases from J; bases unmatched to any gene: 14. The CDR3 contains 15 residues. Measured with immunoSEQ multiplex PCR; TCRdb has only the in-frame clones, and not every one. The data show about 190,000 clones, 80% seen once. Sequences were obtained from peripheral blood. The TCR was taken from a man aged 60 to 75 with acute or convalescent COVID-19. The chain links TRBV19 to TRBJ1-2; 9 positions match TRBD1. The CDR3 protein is CASNAPGQGDHGYTF. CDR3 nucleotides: TGTGCCAGTAATGCTCCGGGACAGGGCGATCACGGCTACACCTTC.